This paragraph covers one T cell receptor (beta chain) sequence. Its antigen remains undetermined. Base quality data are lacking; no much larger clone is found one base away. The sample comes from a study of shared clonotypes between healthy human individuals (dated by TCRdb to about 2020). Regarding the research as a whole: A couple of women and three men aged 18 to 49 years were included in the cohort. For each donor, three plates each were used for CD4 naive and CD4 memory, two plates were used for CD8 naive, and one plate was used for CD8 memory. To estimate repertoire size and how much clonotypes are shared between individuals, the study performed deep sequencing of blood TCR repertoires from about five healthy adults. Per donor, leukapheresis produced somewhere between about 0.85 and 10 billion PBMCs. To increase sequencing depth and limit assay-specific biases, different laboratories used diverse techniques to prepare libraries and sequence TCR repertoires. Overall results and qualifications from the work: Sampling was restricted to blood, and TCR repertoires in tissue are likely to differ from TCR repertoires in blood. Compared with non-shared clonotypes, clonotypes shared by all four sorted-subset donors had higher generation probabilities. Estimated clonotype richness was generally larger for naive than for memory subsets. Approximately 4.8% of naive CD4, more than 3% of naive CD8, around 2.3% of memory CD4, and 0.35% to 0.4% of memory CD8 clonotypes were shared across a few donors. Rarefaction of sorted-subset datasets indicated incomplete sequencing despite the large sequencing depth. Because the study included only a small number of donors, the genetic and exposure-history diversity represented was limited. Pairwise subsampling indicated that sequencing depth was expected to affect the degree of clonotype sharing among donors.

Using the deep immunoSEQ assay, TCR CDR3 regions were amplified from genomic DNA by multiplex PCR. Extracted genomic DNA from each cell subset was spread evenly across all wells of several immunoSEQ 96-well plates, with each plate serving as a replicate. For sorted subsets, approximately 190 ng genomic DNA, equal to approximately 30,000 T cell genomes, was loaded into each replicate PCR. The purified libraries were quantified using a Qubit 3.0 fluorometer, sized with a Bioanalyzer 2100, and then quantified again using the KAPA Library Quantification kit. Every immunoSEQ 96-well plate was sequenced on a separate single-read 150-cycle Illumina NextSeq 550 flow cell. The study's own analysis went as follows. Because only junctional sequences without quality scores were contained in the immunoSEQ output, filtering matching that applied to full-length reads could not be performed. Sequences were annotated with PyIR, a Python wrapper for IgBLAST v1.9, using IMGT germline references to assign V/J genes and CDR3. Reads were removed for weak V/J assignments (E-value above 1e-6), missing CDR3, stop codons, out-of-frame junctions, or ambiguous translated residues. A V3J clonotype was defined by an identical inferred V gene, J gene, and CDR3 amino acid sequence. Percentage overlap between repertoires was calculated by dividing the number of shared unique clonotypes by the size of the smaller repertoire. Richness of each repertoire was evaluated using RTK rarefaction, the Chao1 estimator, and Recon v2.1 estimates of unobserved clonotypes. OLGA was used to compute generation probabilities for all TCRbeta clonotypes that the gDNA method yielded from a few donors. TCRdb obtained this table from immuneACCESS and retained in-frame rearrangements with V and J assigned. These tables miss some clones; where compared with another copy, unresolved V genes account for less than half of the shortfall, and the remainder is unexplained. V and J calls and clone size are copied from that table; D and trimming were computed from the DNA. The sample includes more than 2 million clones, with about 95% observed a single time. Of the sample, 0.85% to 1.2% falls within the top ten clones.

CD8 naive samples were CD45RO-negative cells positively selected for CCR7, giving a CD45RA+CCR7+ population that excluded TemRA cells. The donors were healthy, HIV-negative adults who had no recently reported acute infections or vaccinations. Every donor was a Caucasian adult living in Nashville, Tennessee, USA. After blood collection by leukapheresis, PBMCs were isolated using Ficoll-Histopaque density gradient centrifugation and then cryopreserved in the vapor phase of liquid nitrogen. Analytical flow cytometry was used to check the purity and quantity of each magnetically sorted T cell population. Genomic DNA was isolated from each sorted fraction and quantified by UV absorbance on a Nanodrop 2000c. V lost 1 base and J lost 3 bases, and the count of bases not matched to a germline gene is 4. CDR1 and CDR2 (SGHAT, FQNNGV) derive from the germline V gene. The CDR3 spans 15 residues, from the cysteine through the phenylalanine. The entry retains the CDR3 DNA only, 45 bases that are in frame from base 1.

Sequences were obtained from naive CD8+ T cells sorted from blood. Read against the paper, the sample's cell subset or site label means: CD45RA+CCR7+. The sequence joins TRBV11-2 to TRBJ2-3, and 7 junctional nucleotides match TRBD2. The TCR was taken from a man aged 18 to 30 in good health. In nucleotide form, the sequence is TGTGCCAGCAGCTTAGCTGGGGACTATACAGATACGCAGTATTTT. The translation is CASSLAGDYTDTQYF.